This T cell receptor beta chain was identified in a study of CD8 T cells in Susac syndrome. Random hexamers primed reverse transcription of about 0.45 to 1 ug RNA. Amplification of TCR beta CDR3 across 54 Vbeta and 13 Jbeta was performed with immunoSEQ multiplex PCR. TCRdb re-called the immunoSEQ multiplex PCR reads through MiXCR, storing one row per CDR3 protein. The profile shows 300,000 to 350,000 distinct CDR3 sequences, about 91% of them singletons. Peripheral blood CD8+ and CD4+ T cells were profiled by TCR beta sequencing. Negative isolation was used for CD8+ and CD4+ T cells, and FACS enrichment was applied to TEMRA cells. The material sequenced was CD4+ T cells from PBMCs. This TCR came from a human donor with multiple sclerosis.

CDR3 sequence: CSVVEGWVGDTQYF. In DNA, the CDR3 is TGCAGCGTTGTAGAGGGGTGGGTAGGAGATACGCAGTATTTT. The rearrangement joins TRBV29-1 to TRBJ2-3; D may correspond to TRBD1 or TRBD2 (5 bases each). The V end lost 4 bases, the J end lost 5 bases, and 16 bases lay between the germline ends. CDR1 is SQVTM and CDR2 is ANQGSEA in the germline V gene. The CDR3 loop spans 14 amino acids.